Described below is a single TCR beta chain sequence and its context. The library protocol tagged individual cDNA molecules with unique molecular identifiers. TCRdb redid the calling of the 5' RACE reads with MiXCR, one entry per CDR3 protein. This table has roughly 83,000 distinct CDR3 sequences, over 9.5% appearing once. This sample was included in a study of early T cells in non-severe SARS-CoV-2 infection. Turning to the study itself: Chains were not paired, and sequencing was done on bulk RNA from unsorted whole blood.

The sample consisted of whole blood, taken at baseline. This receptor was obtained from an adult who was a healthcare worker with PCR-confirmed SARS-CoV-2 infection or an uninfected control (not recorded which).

The CDR3 DNA sequence: TGCGCCAGCAGCTTGACCCTAGCGGGAGCCTATGAGCAGTTCTTC. This gives the protein CASSLTLAGAYEQFF. The genes are TRBV5-1 and TRBJ2-1; TRBD2 matches at 10 bases. The CDR3 extends over 15 amino acids. With V trimmed by 1 base and J by 8 bases, 6 bases remained unmatched. CDR1 is SGHRS, CDR2 YFSETQ, per germline.